This T cell receptor beta chain was observed in a study of blood T cell repertoires in COVID-19. As for the study in general: Acute and convalescent COVID-19 specimens originated in the United States, Italy and Spain. The cDNA or gDNA used as material had been derived from T cells, B-cell-depleted T cells, or PBMCs.

Per the authors' pipeline: Scientists estimated how many nucleated cells there were by amplifying reference gene primers. Data came from immunoSEQ multiplex PCR; TCRdb stores just in-frame clones and leaves some out. Clone size and the V and J calls come from that table; the DNA yielded D and trimming. The sample consists of 80,000 to 130,000 clones, about 89% of them appearing once. The specimen was peripheral blood. This clonotype was obtained from a man in his sixties with acute or convalescent COVID-19.

The CDR3 coding sequence is TGTGCCAGCTCACGGGGACAGGTGTACACCGGGGAGCTGTTTTTT. Translated, it gives CASSRGQVYTGELFF. The rearrangement joins TRBV18 to TRBJ2-2; TRBD1 matches at 8 bases. Trimming cost V 4 bases and J 3 bases; bases outside gene matches: 4. The CDR3 totals 15 residues. The germline gives CDR1 KGHSH, CDR2 LQKENI.